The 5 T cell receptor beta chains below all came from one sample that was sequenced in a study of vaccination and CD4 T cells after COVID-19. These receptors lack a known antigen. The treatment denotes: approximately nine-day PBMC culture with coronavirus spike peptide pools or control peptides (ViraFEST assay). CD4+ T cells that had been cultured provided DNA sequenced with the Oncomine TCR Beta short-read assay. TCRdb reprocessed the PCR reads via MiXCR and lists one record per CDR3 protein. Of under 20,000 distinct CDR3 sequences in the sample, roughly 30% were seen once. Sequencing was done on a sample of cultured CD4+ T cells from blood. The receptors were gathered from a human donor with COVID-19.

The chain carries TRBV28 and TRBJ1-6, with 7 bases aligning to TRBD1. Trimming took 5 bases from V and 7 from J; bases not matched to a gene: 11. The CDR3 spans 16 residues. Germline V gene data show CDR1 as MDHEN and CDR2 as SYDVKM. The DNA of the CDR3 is TGTGCCAGCAGTCTCGTGAGGGGGCTGGGGAATTCACCCCTCCACTTT. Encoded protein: CASSLVRGLGNSPLHF.

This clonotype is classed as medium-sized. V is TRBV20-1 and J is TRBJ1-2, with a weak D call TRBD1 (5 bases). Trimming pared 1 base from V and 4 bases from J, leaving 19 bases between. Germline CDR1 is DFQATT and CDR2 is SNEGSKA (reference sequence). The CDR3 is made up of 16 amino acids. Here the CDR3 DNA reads TGCAGTGCTAGAGGGGCGACAGCAAAAAGTCCCTATGGCTACACCTTC. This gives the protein CSARGATAKSPYGYTF.

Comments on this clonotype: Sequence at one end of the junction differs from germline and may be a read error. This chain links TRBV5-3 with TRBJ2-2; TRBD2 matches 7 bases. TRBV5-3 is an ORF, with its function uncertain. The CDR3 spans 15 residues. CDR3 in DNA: TGCGCCAGCAGCCACGGGGGGACGAACACCGGGGAGCTGTTTTTT. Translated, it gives CASSHGGTNTGELFF.

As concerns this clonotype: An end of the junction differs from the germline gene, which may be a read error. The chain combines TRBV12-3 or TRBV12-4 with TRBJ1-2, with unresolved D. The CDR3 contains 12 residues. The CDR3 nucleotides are TGTACCAGCAGAGGACTCGACTATGGCTACACCTTC. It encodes CTSRGLDYGYTF.

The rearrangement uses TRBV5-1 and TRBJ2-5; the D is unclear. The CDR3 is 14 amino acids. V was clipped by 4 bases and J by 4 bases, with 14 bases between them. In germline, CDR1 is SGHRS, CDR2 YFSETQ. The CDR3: CASSPGSLGETQYF. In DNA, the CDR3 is TGCGCCAGCAGCCCAGGATCGTTGGGAGAGACCCAGTACTTC.